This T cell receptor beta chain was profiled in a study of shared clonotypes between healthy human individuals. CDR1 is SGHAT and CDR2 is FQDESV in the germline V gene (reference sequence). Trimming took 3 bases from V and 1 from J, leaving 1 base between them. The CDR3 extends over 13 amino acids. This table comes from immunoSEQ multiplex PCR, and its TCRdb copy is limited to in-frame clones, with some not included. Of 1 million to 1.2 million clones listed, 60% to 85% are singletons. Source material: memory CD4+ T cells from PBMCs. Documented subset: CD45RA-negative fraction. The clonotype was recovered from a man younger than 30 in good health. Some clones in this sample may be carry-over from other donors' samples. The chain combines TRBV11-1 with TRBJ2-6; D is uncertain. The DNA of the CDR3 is TGTGCCAGCAGCTTGTCTGGGGCCAACGTCCTGACTTTC. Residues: CASSLSGANVLTF.